This entry describes one TCR beta chain. Its cognate antigen is unknown. These data originate in a study of PD-1 blockade in classical Hodgkin lymphoma. Overall study context: Patients in the cohort were put on intravenous nivolumab, 3 mg/kg every 2 weeks. Broader study findings: TCR diversity at baseline was reported to be reduced in newly diagnosed patients relative to healthy donors.

Described time point: cycle 4 day 1 (C4D1), after 6 weeks of nivolumab. In every patient, relapse followed autologous stem cell transplantation, while exposure to brentuximab vedotin differed. Each best response was a complete response, a partial response or progressive disease. Per germline, CDR1 SGHKS and CDR2 YYEKEE (reference sequence). The CDR3 sequence is 15 residues long. Trimming took 0 bases from V and 3 from J, leaving 10 bases between them. Clones were read by immunoSEQ multiplex PCR, and TCRdb kept only the in-frame ones, dropping some. Among over 50,000 clones, 70% to 90% were seen once, and the ten largest hold roughly 8.7%.

The source was peripheral blood mononuclear cells (PBMCs), collected before the fourth cycle of nivolumab. The rearrangement uses TRBV5-5 and TRBJ2-1; no reliable D call. This sequence originates from a human donor with classical Hodgkin lymphoma. The CDR3 DNA follows: TGTGCCAGCAGCTTGGAGGGTACTAACTACAATGAGCAGTTCTTC. Translating gives CASSLEGTNYNEQFF.